A selection of T cell receptor beta chains follows, all from one sample in a study of CD4+ T cells in melanoma. Sequencing used immunoSEQ multiplex PCR; TCRdb keeps in-frame clones, though not all of them. The data show thousands of clones, around 61% seen once. Sequencing was done on a sample of cells from a culture (not recorded whether cultured in vitro). Receptors were obtained from a human donor with melanoma. Both conserved end residues are part of each CDR3. D genes are given only for firm matches. A clone size is listed for some rows: how often the clone was seen (once, few, many), or a class if it is expanded.

v_call	j_call	clone_size	d_call	cdr3_nt	cdr3_aa
TRBV6-5	TRBJ1-6	.	.	TGTGCCAGCGCGGGAAACTATTCACCCCTCCACTTT	CASAGNYSPLHF
TRBV10-3	TRBJ2-6	few	.	TGTGCCATCAGTGCGCCCGTGGGTTCTGGGGCCAACGTCCTGACTTTC	CAISAPVGSGANVLTF
TRBV3-1/TRBV3-2	TRBJ1-4	once	.	TGTGCCAGCAGCCCTACTGCTGGGGTTGAAAAACTGTTTTTT	CASSPTAGVEKLFF
TRBV18	TRBJ1-1	.	.	TGTGCCAGCTCCCCCCCAGTGTCGCAGAATAACACTGAAGCTTTCTTT	CASSPPVSQNNTEAFF
TRBV5-6	TRBJ2-1	.	TRBD2	TGTGCCAGCAGCACCGGACTAGCGGCGTACAATGAGCAGTTCTTC	CASSTGLAAYNEQFF
TRBV6-2/TRBV6-3	TRBJ2-3	.	TRBD1	TGTGCCAGCAGCCCCAGGGACAGGGCCAGGAAAACGAATACGCAGTATTTT	CASSPRDRARKTNTQYF
TRBV4-2	TRBJ1-1	.	TRBD1	TGTGCCAGCAGCCGGAGGACAGGTATAGACACTGAAGCTTTCTTT	CASSRRTGIDTEAFF
TRBV5-4	TRBJ1-1	.	.	TGTGCCAGCAGCTGGCGGGGGGTTTCAGCTTTCTTT	CASSWRGVSAFF
TRBV11-2	TRBJ2-7	.	TRBD1	TGTGCCAGCAGCTTAGGACAGGGGGCGAAAGAGCAGTACTTC	CASSLGQGAKEQYF
TRBV2	TRBJ2-3	.	TRBD2	TGTGCCAGCAGTGTTGAAACGAAGCGGGGGGGCCGTGATACGCAGTATTTT	CASSVETKRGGRDTQYF
TRBV10-3	TRBJ2-7	medium-sized	.	TGTGCCAGCTGGGACACCCCCTACGAGCAGTACTTC	CASWDTPYEQYF
TRBV6-5	TRBJ1-3	.	TRBD1	TGTGCCAGCAGTCGTGACAGGGGCTCTGGAAACACCATATATTTT	CASSRDRGSGNTIYF
TRBV7-8	TRBJ1-1	.	.	TGTGCCAGCAGCCGAGGGCTAATGAACACTGAAGCTTTCTTT	CASSRGLMNTEAFF
TRBV28	TRBJ2-7	.	TRBD1	TGTGCCAGCACTGGACAGGGGGCAAGGGAGCAGTACTTC	CASTGQGAREQYF
TRBV9	TRBJ2-7	once	.	TGTGCCAGCAGCGTCGACCATGGAACCTACGAGCAGTACTTC	CASSVDHGTYEQYF
TRBV5-6	TRBJ2-1	.	.	TGTGCCAGCAGCTTGGTGACAGGGAGGGATGAGCAGTTCTTC	CASSLVTGRDEQFF
TRBV7-9	TRBJ2-5	.	.	TGTGCCAGCAGCCTCCAATCACGAGAAGAGACCCAGTACTTC	CASSLQSREETQYF
TRBV4-1	TRBJ2-1	.	TRBD2	TGCGCCAGCAGCCACACAGCGGGGGTCCTTTACAATGAGCAGTTCTTC	CASSHTAGVLYNEQFF
TRBV5-1	TRBJ1-1	.	.	TGCGCCAGCAGCTTCGGGGCAGTGAACACTGAAGCTTTCTTT	CASSFGAVNTEAFF
TRBV9	TRBJ1-2	.	TRBD1	TGTGCCAGCAGCGGCTACAGGGGGGGTACTAACTATGGCTACACCTTC	CASSGYRGGTNYGYTF
TRBV5-6	TRBJ2-5	.	.	TGTGCCAGCAGCTTGACCCCCCAAGAGACCCAGTACTTC	CASSLTPQETQYF
TRBV6-1	TRBJ2-1	.	TRBD1	TGTGCCAGCAGTGAAGACCCGCGAGGCGGACAGGTACGGGTCGATGAGCAGTTCTTC	CASSEDPRGGQVRVDEQFF
TRBV9	TRBJ1-2	.	.	TGTGCCAGCAGCGGTTACTATCAGGGGAGGGGAGTAAGCTATGGCTACACCTTC	CASSGYYQGRGVSYGYTF
TRBV5-4	TRBJ1-1	.	.	TGTGCCAGCAGCTTGGACAGGGTGAACACTGAAGCTTTCTTT	CASSLDRVNTEAFF
TRBV14	TRBJ2-2	.	.	TGTGCCAGCAGCCTTGATTTTGGCGGAGGGGCCGGGGAGCTGTTTTTT	CASSLDFGGGAGELFF
TRBV29-1	TRBJ2-2	.	.	TGCAGCGTTGGAGGTAGCACAGCCGGGGAGCTGTTTTTT	CSVGGSTAGELFF
TRBV15	TRBJ2-5	.	TRBD2	TGTGCCACCAGCAGTTTTTTAGCGGGGGGCCGACAAGAGACCCAGTACTTC	CATSSFLAGGRQETQYF
TRBV5-5	TRBJ1-4	few	.	TGTGCCAGCAGTCTGAGCCTCGGACTAGGCGCTGAAAAACTGTTTTTT	CASSLSLGLGAEKLFF
TRBV6-1	TRBJ1-3	once	TRBD1	TGTGCCAGCAGTGAAGCGACAGGGTCATCTGGAAACACCATATATTTT	CASSEATGSSGNTIYF
TRBV5-1	TRBJ1-2	.	TRBD1	TGCGCCAGCAGCCTTGGACAGGGAGCTAACTATGGCTACACCTTC	CASSLGQGANYGYTF
TRBV5-4	TRBJ1-6	once	.	TGTGCCAGCAGCTTGGAGACAGCAAATTCACCCCTCCACTTT	CASSLETANSPLHF
TRBV19	TRBJ2-6	.	.	TGTGCCTCAGGTGGGGGCTCTGGGGCCAACGTCCTGACTTTC	CASGGGSGANVLTF
TRBV15	TRBJ2-3	.	TRBD1	TGTGCCACCAGCTGGGACAGGGGGATGGCAGATACGCAGTATTTT	CATSWDRGMADTQYF
TRBV5-1	TRBJ1-1	.	.	TGCGCCAGCAGCTTGGGGTTGAACACTGAAGCTTTCTTT	CASSLGLNTEAFF
TRBV2	TRBJ1-1	.	TRBD1	TGTGCCAGCAGCGCGGGACAGGGGAGGGCTTTCTTT	CASSAGQGRAFF
TRBV5-1	TRBJ1-1	.	TRBD1	TGCGCCAGCAGCTTTTCTGCCGGGACAGGGGCCGCACACAACGAAGCTTTCTTT	CASSFSAGTGAAHNEAFF
TRBV9	TRBJ2-3	few	.	TGTGCCAGCAGCGTAGTGGGGCGGGGACCGTCGCATGATACGCAGTATTTT	CASSVVGRGPSHDTQYF
TRBV7-8	TRBJ2-6	.	.	TGTGCCAGCAGCTTAGTTTCGGAGTCTGGGGCCAACGTCCTGACTTTC	CASSLVSESGANVLTF
TRBV28	TRBJ1-3	.	.	TGTGCCAGCAGTTTGGGGAGGGCGTATAGGGGAAACACCATATATTTT	CASSLGRAYRGNTIYF
TRBV5-1	TRBJ2-7	.	.	TGCGCCAGCAGCCTAGACGGCCAGGGGCAGTACTTC	CASSLDGQGQYF
TRBV7-9	TRBJ2-1	few	.	TGTGCCAGCAGCCACCCGATGGGCGATGAGCAGTTCTTC	CASSHPMGDEQFF
TRBV7-9	TRBJ1-2	few	TRBD1	TGTGCCAGCAGTCCGGGACAGGGGATCGGTGGCTACACCTTC	CASSPGQGIGGYTF
TRBV14	TRBJ2-1	.	TRBD1	TGTGCCAGCAGCCAAGGGCCGGACAGGGTATCCTACAATGAGCAGTTCTTC	CASSQGPDRVSYNEQFF
TRBV5-1	TRBJ1-1	medium-sized	TRBD1	TGCGCCAGCAGCATCCTACCACCGGGACAGGGGGCTGGTAATGAAGCTTTCTTT	CASSILPPGQGAGNEAFF
TRBV7-2	TRBJ2-1	.	.	TGTGCCAGCAGCCCGTCGAGGATGAATGAGCAGTTCTTC	CASSPSRMNEQFF
TRBV28	TRBJ1-2	once	.	TGTGCCAGCAGCTCAGGACAGCTCTATGGCTACACCTTC	CASSSGQLYGYTF
TRBV15	TRBJ1-2	.	TRBD1	TGTGCCACCAGCAGAGCGGACAGGGGCGGCTATGGCTACACCTTC	CATSRADRGGYGYTF
TRBV14	TRBJ2-2	few	.	TGTGCCAGCAGCCCGACGGTTCGTAACACCGGGGAGCTGTTTTTT	CASSPTVRNTGELFF
TRBV7-3	TRBJ2-3	.	.	TGTGCCAGCAGCTTAAAGGCCCGGGCAGATACGCAGTATTTT	CASSLKARADTQYF